A single sample gave rise to the 16 T cell receptor beta chains below, sequenced in a study of response to subunit inactivated influenza vaccine. TCRdb analysed the RT-PCR reads with MiXCR anew, one entry per CDR3 protein. The sample contains about half a million distinct CDR3 sequences, 7.6% of which appear only once. The sequencing used PBMCs from blood, collected less than 30 months after vaccination. The source of these receptors is a man in his fifties or sixties who received an inactivated influenza vaccine.

The chain employs TRBV12-3 or TRBV12-4 and TRBJ1-6, with TRBD1 identical over 9 bases. The CDR3 totals 15 residues. Trimming at V came to 6 bases and at J to 5 bases, leaving 5 bases not matched to a gene. The CDR3 DNA reads as TGTGCCAGCAGGGGACAGGGTGGCGATAATTCACCCCTCCACTTT. Amino acid sequence: CASRGQGGDNSPLHF.

This clonotype was observed a handful of times. V and J are TRBV12-3 or TRBV12-4 and TRBJ1-1; D call uncertain. The CDR3 runs to 12 residues. V was pared by 5 bases and J by 5 bases, with 9 bases between. The CDR3 protein is CASSPLVTEAFF. CDR3 DNA sequence: TGTGCCAGCAGTCCCCTGGTTACTGAAGCTTTCTTT.

This clonotype was detected only a few times. The chain couples TRBV9 to TRBJ2-3, with 9 bases fitting TRBD2. V lost 1 base to trimming and J lost 3 bases; unmatched junction nucleotides: 0. Germline V gene sequence: CDR1 SGDLS, CDR2 YYNGEE. This CDR3 is 14 amino acids long. In DNA form, the CDR3 reads TGTGCCAGCAGCGTAAGCGGGAGGACAGATACGCAGTATTTT. It specifies CASSVSGRTDTQYF.

This clonotype occurred a few times. The chain uses TRBV3-1 and TRBJ1-5, with 7 bases aligning to TRBD1. Germline trimming cut 1 base from V and 6 bases from J; bases unmatched to any gene: 9. The CDR3 runs to 16 residues. Germline V gene data show CDR1 as LGHDT and CDR2 as YNNKEL (reference sequence). The DNA of the CDR3 is TGTGCCAGCAGCCAAGGGCAAGGAGGGGGCCGTCAGCCCCAGCATTTT. Its translation: CASSQGQGGGRQPQHF. The whole variable domain, filled in from reference TRBV3-1 and TRBJ1-5, reads DTAVSQTPKYLVTQMGNDKSIKCEQNLGHDTMYWYKQDSKKFLKIMFSYNNKELIINETVPNRFSPKSPDKAHLNLHINSLELGDSAVYFCASSQGQGGGRQPQHFGDGTRLSIL.

The CDR3 here is CASSNSDRGPNLFANTGELFF. CDR3 bases: TGTGCCAGCAGCAACTCGGACAGGGGGCCCAATTTATTCGCGAACACCGGGGAGCTGTTTTTT. The chain combines TRBV21-1 with TRBJ2-2; the table's D call, TRBD1, has no DNA check behind it. TRBV21-1 is a documented pseudogene. There are 21 residues in the CDR3.

The genes are TRBV4-2 and TRBJ2-7; 7 bases line up with TRBD1. The V segment lost 0 bases and the J segment 3 bases; nucleotides outside the gene matches: 8. The CDR3 is 16 amino acids. The V gene's germline CDR1 is LGHNA and CDR2 YNFKEQ. The CDR3 region has the DNA TGTGCCAGCAGCCAAGAGGACAGGCTAGGGTACTACGAGCAGTACTTC. Its translation is CASSQEDRLGYYEQYF.

In this sample, this clonotype turned up a few times. The rearrangement joins TRBV6-1 to TRBJ1-5, with D tentatively TRBD1 (6 bases). This CDR3 comprises 15 residues. Germline CDR1 is MNHNS and CDR2 is SASEGT. Trimming left V 9 bases short and J 2 bases short, with 17 bases between. CDR3 bases: TGTGCCAGTCACCGCGAGGGGGGAGGCAATCAGCCCCAGCATTTT. It encodes CASHREGGGNQPQHF.

The table lists this clonotype with a few counts. The rearrangement joins TRBV5-1 to TRBJ2-3, with 7 bases aligning to TRBD1. V dropped 0 bases and J dropped 2; count of bases not matched to a gene: 3. Germline V gives CDR1 SGHRS, CDR2 YFSETQ. This CDR3 is 15 amino acids long. The CDR3 region has the DNA TGCGCCAGCAGCTTGGGGGACAGCAACACAGATACGCAGTATTTT. It specifies CASSLGDSNTDTQYF.

CDR3 residues: CASSQDIGGGELFF. For the CDR3, the DNA is TGTGCCAGCAGCCAAGATATCGGAGGCGGGGAGCTGTTTTTT. The V and J genes are TRBV4-2 and TRBJ2-2, with D possibly TRBD2 on 5 matching bases. V was clipped by 0 bases and J by 7 bases, with 9 bases between them. Germline V gene sequence: CDR1 LGHNA, CDR2 YNFKEQ. The CDR3 consists of 14 residues.

This clonotype has a handful of counts. This sequence joins TRBV20-1 and TRBJ2-1, with a tentative D call TRBD1 (6 bases). The length of the CDR3 is 15 residues. Trimming removed 1 base at V and 2 bases at J, with 12 bases between. CDR1 and CDR2 from the germline V gene are DFQATT and SNEGSKA (reference sequence). The CDR3 nucleotides are TGCAGTGCTAGAGGACAGGTCGGGACCTACAATGAGCAGTTCTTC. This sequence encodes CSARGQVGTYNEQFF.

The gene calls are TRBV5-4 and TRBJ2-1, with D possibly TRBD2 on 5 matching bases. The germline gives CDR1 SGHNT, CDR2 YYREEE (reference sequence). The V end was cut by 3 bases, the J end by 8 bases, with 9 bases between. The CDR3 is 12 amino acids. DNA of the CDR3: TGTGCCAGCAGCTCGAGGGAGTATGAGCAGTTCTTC. Translated, it gives CASSSREYEQFF. Combining the CDR3 with reference TRBV5-4 and TRBJ2-1 gives the whole variable domain ETGVTQSPTHLIKTRGQQVTLRCSSQSGHNTVSWYQQALGQGPQFIFQYYREEENGRGNFPPRFSGLQFPNYSSELNVNALELDDSALYLCASSSREYEQFFGPGTRLTVL.

This clonotype was seen repeatedly, ten times or more. The chain has TRBV28 and TRBJ2-1, with 7 bases matching TRBD1. There are 15 residues in the CDR3. Trimming at V came to 8 bases and at J to 2 bases, leaving 9 bases not matched to a gene. Per germline, CDR1 MDHEN and CDR2 SYDVKM. The chain's CDR3 is CASRARQGAYNEQFF. The CDR3 nucleotides are TGTGCCAGCCGGGCTAGACAGGGAGCCTACAATGAGCAGTTCTTC.

The chain has TRBV20-1 and TRBJ2-3; D unclear. V was cut by 3 bases and J by 0 bases, with 7 bases left in between. The germline CDR1 and CDR2 sequences are DFQATT and SNEGSKA (reference sequence). There are 13 residues in the CDR3. The CDR3 loop is CSARILSTDTQYF. The CDR3 nucleotides are TGCAGTGCTAGGATCCTTAGCACAGATACGCAGTATTTT.

As regards this clonotype: One base away lies a much larger clone, so this may be a sequencing read error. V usage is TRBV12-3 or TRBV12-4 and J usage is TRBJ2-1, with 8 positions matching TRBD2. This CDR3 has 18 amino acids. The CDR3 coding sequence is TGTGCCCGCAGTATCTTTTTTTCTGAGCGGGGGACCTACAATGAGCAGTTCTTC. It encodes CARSIFFSERGTYNEQFF.

This clonotype occurred a few times. The V and J genes are TRBV5-8 and TRBJ2-2, with a possible D match to TRBD1 (6 bases). Germline lookup yields CDR1 SGHTS and CDR2 YDEGEE. This CDR3 is 15 amino acids long. Trimming pared 4 bases from V and 1 base from J, leaving 11 bases between. CDR3 nucleotide sequence: TGTGCCAGCAGCACCGGGACACAGAACACCGGGGAGCTGTTTTTT. Its protein product is CASSTGTQNTGELFF.

This clonotype was detected only a few times. The rearrangement links TRBV4-3 to TRBJ2-5; D is perhaps TRBD2 (6 bases). The germline CDR1 and CDR2 sequences are LGHNA and YSLEER. The V end was cut by 0 bases, the J end by 5 bases, with 10 bases between. The CDR3 runs 14 residues. CDR3 in amino acids: CASSQDFREETQYF. For the CDR3, the DNA is TGCGCCAGCAGCCAAGATTTTCGGGAGGAGACCCAGTACTTC.